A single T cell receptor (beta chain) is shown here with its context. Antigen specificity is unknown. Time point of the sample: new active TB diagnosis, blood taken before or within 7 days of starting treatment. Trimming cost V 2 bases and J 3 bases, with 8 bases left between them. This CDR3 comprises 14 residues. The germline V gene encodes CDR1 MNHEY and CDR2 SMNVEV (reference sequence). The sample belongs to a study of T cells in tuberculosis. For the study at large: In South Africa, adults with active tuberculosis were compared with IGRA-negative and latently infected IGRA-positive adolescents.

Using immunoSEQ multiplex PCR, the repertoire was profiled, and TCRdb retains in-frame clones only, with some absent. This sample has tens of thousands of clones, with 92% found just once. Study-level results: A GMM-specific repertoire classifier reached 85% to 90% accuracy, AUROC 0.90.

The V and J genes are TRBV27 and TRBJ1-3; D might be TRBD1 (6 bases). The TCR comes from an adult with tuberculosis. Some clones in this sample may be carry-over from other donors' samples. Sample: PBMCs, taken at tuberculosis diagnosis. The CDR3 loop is CASSLSRGGNTIYF. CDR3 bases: TGTGCCAGCAGTTTAAGCAGGGGTGGAAACACCATATATTTT.